This TCR beta chain was recovered during a study of regulatory T cells in long-lasting Graves disease (TCRdb year 2021). For the study in its entirety: Persistent Graves' disease meant more than 5 years of antithyroid drug treatment with TSH receptor autoantibodies that stayed positive. Peripheral blood TCR sequencing and RNA sequencing compared persistent Graves' disease patients with newly diagnosed Graves' disease patients. The study was conducted in China and was registered as a clinical trial. A total of approximately 35 samples underwent TCR sequencing: around 13 from persistent and roughly 20 from newly diagnosed Graves' disease patients. In the clinical cohort, patients with persistent Graves' disease had used antithyroid drugs for an average of around 10 years.

Paper-wide results and their limitations: Persistent Graves' disease patients showed lower TCR Shannon entropy and fewer highly expanded clones than newly diagnosed patients, suggesting clonal expansion. A larger number of public clonotypes was shared among persistent patients (approximately 2,500) than among newly diagnosed patients (approximately 1,000). The study examined only peripheral blood because the primary lesion, thyroid tissue, could not be accessed. The small sample size was acknowledged by the authors as a limitation that may reduce accuracy. Preferential use of TRBV28, TRBJ1-2 and TRBJ2-5 was observed in persistent disease, whereas TRBV20-1 and TRBJ2-1 were favored in newly diagnosed disease. Sequencing and analysis were limited to the TCR beta chain.

The library was produced with multiplex PCR. The sequencer listed for this sample is Illumina HiSeq 4000. To build TCR beta libraries, CDR3 regions were amplified by Arm-PCR using iRepertoire HTBI primers. PCR products were gel purified before sequencing. From the authors' description of their analysis: A total of roughly 67 TRBV and 14 TRBJ segments were identified across samples and were used for gene usage analysis of CDR3 amino acid clonotypes. COPE and FqMerger were used to merge the filtered high-quality paired reads into contigs. BLAST was used to align contigs to the IMGT TRBV, TRBD and TRBJ reference genes, and CDR3 was defined following IMGT. Highly expanded clones were defined as clonotypes with a frequency above 0.1%. Repertoire diversity was measured by Shannon entropy, and V-J evenness by the Gini coefficient. A clonotype found in more than one individual was treated as public. TCRdb reprocessing: public reads trimmed at Q25 with fastp, clones called with MiXCR, in-frame beta chains kept. Every CDR3 protein is listed once, alongside the most common genes and DNA of its rows. For this entry, the V and J calls and clone size follow TCRdb and not the study's own pipeline. The sample table holds 390,000 or so distinct CDR3 sequences, of which 20% to 25% were seen once. Around 30% of the sample is in the top ten clones.

As regards this clonotype: This receptor's antigen is unknown. Nothing much larger sits one base from this clone, and base qualities are not available.

Measured from the cysteine to the phenylalanine, the CDR3 is 16 residues long. The read is trimmed to its CDR3 DNA, 48 bases read in frame from base 1. Trimmed from V: 5 bases; trimmed from J: 3 bases; junction bases lacking a gene match: 7. The germline V gene (reference sequence) yields LNHDA for CDR1 and SQIVND for CDR2. The time point label corresponds to: persistent/refractory GD, antithyroid drugs over 5 years with positive TRAb. RNA was extracted from PBMCs in TRIzol for both TCR sequencing and RNA sequencing. Graves' disease was diagnosed according to American Thyroid Association guidelines. The patients came from an endocrinology department in Xi'an, China. Each patient gave 8.5 to 9.5 milliliters of peripheral blood, collected in an EDTA anticoagulant tube. Ficoll Paque Plus density gradient separation was used to isolate PBMCs, and no further T cell sorting was done. An Agilent 2100 Bioanalyzer and agarose gel were used to check RNA quality, while a NanoDrop 2000 measured RNA concentration.

The receptor's source is a woman in her thirties or forties with Graves disease. Donor details come from another sample of the same person, matched by shared clones. The material was peripheral blood mononuclear cells (PBMCs), obtained when the disease was refractory, from a patient treated with antithyroid drugs. The V gene is TRBV19 and the J gene is TRBJ2-2; TRBD1 lines up with 9 middle nucleotides. The bases are TGTGCCAGTAGTCCCACCGACAGGGGGTACACCGGGGAGCTGTTTTTT. This encodes CASSPTDRGYTGELFF. The full variable domain, with segments outside the CDR3 supplied by the reference TRBV19 and TRBJ2-2 proteins, appears as DGGITQSPKYLFRKEGQNVTLSCEQNLNHDAMYWYRQDPGQGLRLIYYSQIVNDFQKGDIAEGYSVSREKKESFPLTVTSAQKNPTAFYLCASSPTDRGYTGELFFGEGSRLTVL.